This TCR beta chain was sequenced for a study of blood T cell repertoires in COVID-19. TCRdb's table, derived via immunoSEQ multiplex PCR, lists solely in-frame clones and lacks some. The sample consists of 450,000 to 500,000 clones, approximately 83% of them appearing once. The specimen was peripheral blood. The receptor was derived from a human donor in a cohort sampled during active COVID-19.

The CDR3 protein is CASSLELAGGGADTQYF. As DNA, the CDR3 is TGTGCCAGCAGCTTAGAACTAGCGGGAGGAGGGGCAGATACGCAGTATTTT. The rearrangement uses TRBV7-6 and TRBJ2-3, with 12 bases fitting TRBD2. V lost 1 base, J lost 4 bases, and 6 bases stayed unmatched. This CDR3 contains 17 residues. CDR1 is SGHVS and CDR2 is FNYEAQ in the germline V gene.